The rows below give T cell receptor beta chains drawn from one sample of a study of radiotherapy plus CTLA-4 blockade in lung cancer. Assay: immunoSEQ multiplex PCR; the TCRdb copy retains only in-frame clones and omits some. The sample carries under 110,000 clones, approximately 81% recorded once. The material sequenced was peripheral blood, taken from a patient treated with radiotherapy plus ipilimumab. These TCRs come from a human donor with non-small cell lung cancer that progressed on radiotherapy plus ipilimumab. Some clones in this sample may be carry-over from other donors' samples. The CDR3 runs from the conserved cysteine through the conserved F or W. D genes are given only for firm matches. Not all rows give a size; the values are once, few, many and, for expanded clones, a class.

>TRBV19|NA|NA|TRBJ2-5
TGTGCCAGTAGTAGAGGATTTCAAGAGACCCAGTACTTC
CASSRGFQETQYF
>TRBV7-2|NA|NA|TRBJ2-3
TGTGCCAGCAGCACGTACACAGATACGCAGTATTTT
CASSTYTDTQYF
>TRBV5-1|TRBD1|NA|TRBJ2-5
TGCGCCAGCAGTGGGACAGCCAGAGAGACCCAGTACTTC
CASSGTARETQYF
>TRBV7-7|NA|NA|TRBJ2-5
TGTGCTAGCAGCTTGAGAGGGGAGACCCAGTACTTC
CASSLRGETQYF
>TRBV5-1|NA|NA|TRBJ2-7
TGCGCCAGCACCCAGGGGGCTAGCGGGGAGGGCGAGCAGTACTTC
CASTQGASGEGEQYF
>TRBV4-2|NA|NA|TRBJ1-3
TGTGCCAGCAGCCAAGTAGCAGGTTCTGGAAACACCATATATTTT
CASSQVAGSGNTIYF
>TRBV15|NA|NA|TRBJ2-5
TGTGCCACCAGCAGAGTGGGGGGGGCGGCAGAGACCCAGTACTTC
CATSRVGGAAETQYF
>TRBV6-5|NA|NA|TRBJ2-3
TGTGCCAGCAGTTATCTCCGGGGGAGCACAGATACGCAGTATTTT
CASSYLRGSTDTQYF
>TRBV4-2|NA|NA|TRBJ1-3
TGTGCCATCAGCCAAAAATCCCCCCTTTCAGGATCTGGAAACACCATATATTTT
CAISQKSPLSGSGNTIYF
>TRBV5-1|TRBD1|NA|TRBJ2-1
TGCGCCAGCAGCACAGGGACAGCCCGTGGATCACGGCAGTTCTTC
CASSTGTARGSRQFF
>TRBV2|NA|few|TRBJ1-1
TGTGCCATCCAGGACAGAACGAACACTGAAGCTTTCTTT
CAIQDRTNTEAFF
>TRBV30|TRBD1|NA|TRBJ2-1
TGTGCCTCTGATCGGGTAGGGGGCGCATTTTTGGTCAATGAGCAGTTCTTC
CASDRVGGAFLVNEQFF
>TRBV10-3|TRBD2|NA|TRBJ2-1
TGTGCCATCAGTGTCGCGGTAGGTACTAGCGGGGGCCCCCGCTCCTACAATGAGCAGTTCTTC
CAISVAVGTSGGPRSYNEQFF
>TRBV5-1|NA|NA|TRBJ1-5
TGCGCCAGCAGCTTGATGGGGAATAGCAATCAGCCCCAGCATTTT
CASSLMGNSNQPQHF
>TRBV7-2|NA|NA|TRBJ2-1
TGTGCCAGCAGCCCTGACAGAGTCTCCTACAATGAGCAGTTCTTC
CASSPDRVSYNEQFF
>TRBV5-1|NA|NA|TRBJ1-1
TGCGCCAGCAGCTTTTCCCGGGGAACTGAAGCTTTCTTT
CASSFSRGTEAFF
>TRBV6-5|TRBD2|few|TRBJ2-2
TGTGCCAGCAGCGTAACTAGCGGGGACACCGGGGAGCTGTTTTTT
CASSVTSGDTGELFF
>TRBV5-4|TRBD2|few|TRBJ2-7
TGTGCCAGCAGCCGTCGAGGCGGGGGGAACTACGAGCAGTACTTC
CASSRRGGGNYEQYF
>TRBV2|NA|NA|TRBJ2-7
TGTGCCAGCAGTTTGCAGTACCCGACCCTCTACGAGCAGTACTTC
CASSLQYPTLYEQYF
>TRBV15|NA|NA|TRBJ1-6
TGTGCCACCGGCAGAGATGGCCGGGTCTCCTATAATTCACCCCTCCACTTT
CATGRDGRVSYNSPLHF
>TRBV5-6|NA|NA|TRBJ2-6
TGTGCCAGCAGCTTGGGGGTGGCTGGGGCCAACGTCCTGACTTTC
CASSLGVAGANVLTF
>TRBV4-1|NA|NA|TRBJ1-1
TGCGCCAGCAGCCAGCAATGGACAGCCATGAACACTGAAGCTTTCTTT
CASSQQWTAMNTEAFF